Reported below is one T cell receptor beta chain. Antigen: not known. The V gene's germline CDR1 is SGHAT and CDR2 FQDESV (reference sequence). The CDR3 extends over 14 amino acids. The ends were cut back, 4 bases at V and 5 bases at J, with 15 bases in the middle. The source of the sample is a study of cytomegalovirus exposure and HLA in healthy donors. This PCR relied on a set of 60 Vbeta primers and 13 Jbeta primers. The table came from immunoSEQ multiplex PCR; TCRdb's copy has only in-frame clones and leaves some out. Among 150,000 to 180,000 clones listed, 80% were seen once. The study, taken as a whole, reports: Some TCR beta chains (164 of them) were listed as cytomegalovirus-associated. Later analysis showed TCR association rates varying by HLA locus, highest for DRB1 and lowest for HLA-C. In a later analysis, a missense DCLRE1C variant was linked to TCR beta V- and J-gene trimming.

The receptor's source is a woman aged 40 to 50 in good health and CMV-seropositive. The chain links TRBV11-1 to TRBJ2-7; D uncertain. Sequences were obtained from PBMCs. CDR3 coding DNA: TGTGCCAGCAGCTCCGTCAGCGTTCGACACGAGCAGTACTTC. Its translation: CASSSVSVRHEQYF.